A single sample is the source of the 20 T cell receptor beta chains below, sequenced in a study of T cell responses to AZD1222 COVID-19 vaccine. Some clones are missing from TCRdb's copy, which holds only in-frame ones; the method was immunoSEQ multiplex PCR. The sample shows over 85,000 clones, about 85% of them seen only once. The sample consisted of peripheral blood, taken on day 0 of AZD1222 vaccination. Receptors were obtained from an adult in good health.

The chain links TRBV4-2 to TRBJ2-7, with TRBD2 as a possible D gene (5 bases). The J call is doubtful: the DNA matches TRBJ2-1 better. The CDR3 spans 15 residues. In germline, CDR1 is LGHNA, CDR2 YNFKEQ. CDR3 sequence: CASSLRFRGYNEQFF. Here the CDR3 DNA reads TGTGCCAGCAGTTTGAGATTCCGGGGATACAATGAGCAGTTCTTC.

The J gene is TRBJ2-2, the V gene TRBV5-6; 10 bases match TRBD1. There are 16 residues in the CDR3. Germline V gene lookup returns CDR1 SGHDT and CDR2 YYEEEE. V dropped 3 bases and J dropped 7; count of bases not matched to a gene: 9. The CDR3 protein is CASSWTTGGAGGELFF. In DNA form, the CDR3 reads TGTGCCAGCAGCTGGACGACAGGGGGCGCGGGCGGGGAGCTGTTTTTT.

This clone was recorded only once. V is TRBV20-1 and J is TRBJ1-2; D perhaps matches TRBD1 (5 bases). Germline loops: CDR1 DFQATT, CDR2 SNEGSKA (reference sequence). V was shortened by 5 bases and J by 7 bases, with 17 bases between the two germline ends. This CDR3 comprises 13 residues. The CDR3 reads CSAGGRGLGGYTF. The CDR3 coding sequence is TGCAGTGCTGGTGGCCGGGGGTTAGGTGGCTACACCTTC.

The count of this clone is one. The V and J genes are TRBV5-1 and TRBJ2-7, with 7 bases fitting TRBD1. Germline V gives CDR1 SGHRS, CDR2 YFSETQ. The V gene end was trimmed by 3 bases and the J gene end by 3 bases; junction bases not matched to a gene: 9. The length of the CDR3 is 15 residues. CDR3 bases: TGCGCCAGCAGCTCAGAAGGACAGGTCAACTACGAGCAGTACTTC. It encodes CASSSEGQVNYEQYF.

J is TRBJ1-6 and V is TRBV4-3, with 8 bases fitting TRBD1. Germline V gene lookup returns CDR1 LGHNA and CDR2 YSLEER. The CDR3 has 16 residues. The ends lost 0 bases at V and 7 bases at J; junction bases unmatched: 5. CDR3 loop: CASSQDSRQGNSPLHF. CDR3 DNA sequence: TGCGCCAGCAGCCAAGATTCGCGACAGGGGAATTCACCCCTCCACTTT.

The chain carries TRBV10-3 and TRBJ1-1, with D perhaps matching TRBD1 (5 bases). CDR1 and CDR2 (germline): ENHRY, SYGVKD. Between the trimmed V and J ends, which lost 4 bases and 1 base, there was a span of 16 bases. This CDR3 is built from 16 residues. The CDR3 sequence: CAISGGETLPNTEAFF. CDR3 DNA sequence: TGTGCCATCAGTGGGGGGGAGACTTTACCGAACACTGAAGCTTTCTTT.

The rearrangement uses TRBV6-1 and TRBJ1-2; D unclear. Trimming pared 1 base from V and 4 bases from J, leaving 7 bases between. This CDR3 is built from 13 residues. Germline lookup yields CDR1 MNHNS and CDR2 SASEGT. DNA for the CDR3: TGTGCCAGCAGTGAAGGGGCAAGCTATGGCTACACCTTC. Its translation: CASSEGASYGYTF.

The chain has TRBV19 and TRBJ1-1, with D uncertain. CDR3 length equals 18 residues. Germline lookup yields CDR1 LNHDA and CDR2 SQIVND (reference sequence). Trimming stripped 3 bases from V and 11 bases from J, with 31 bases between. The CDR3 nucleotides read TGTGCCAGTAGTATCCCGCAGGACTCTAGGATTGGTGACAAACGGGCTTTCTTT. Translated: CASSIPQDSRIGDKRAFF.

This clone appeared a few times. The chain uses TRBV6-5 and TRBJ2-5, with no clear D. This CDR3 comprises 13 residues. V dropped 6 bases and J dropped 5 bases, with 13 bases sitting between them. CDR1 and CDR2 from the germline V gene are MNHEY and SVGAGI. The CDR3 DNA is TGTGCCAGCAGCGATACCTTCGGGGAGACCCAGTACTTC. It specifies CASSDTFGETQYF.

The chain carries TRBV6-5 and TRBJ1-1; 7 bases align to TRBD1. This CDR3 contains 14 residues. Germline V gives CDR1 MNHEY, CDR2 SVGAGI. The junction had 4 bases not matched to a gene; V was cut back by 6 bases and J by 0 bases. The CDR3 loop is CASSRDSLNTEAFF. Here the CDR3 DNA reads TGTGCCAGCAGCCGGGACAGCCTGAACACTGAAGCTTTCTTT.

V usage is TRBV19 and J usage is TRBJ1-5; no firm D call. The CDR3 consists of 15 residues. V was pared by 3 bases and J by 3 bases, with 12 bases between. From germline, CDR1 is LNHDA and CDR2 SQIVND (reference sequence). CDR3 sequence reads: CASSMGVLNNQPQHF. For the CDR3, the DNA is TGTGCCAGTAGTATGGGAGTACTAAACAATCAGCCCCAGCATTTT. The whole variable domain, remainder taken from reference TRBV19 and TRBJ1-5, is DGGITQSPKYLFRKEGQNVTLSCEQNLNHDAMYWYRQDPGQGLRLIYYSQIVNDFQKGDIAEGYSVSREKKESFPLTVTSAQKNPTAFYLCASSMGVLNNQPQHFGDGTRLSIL.

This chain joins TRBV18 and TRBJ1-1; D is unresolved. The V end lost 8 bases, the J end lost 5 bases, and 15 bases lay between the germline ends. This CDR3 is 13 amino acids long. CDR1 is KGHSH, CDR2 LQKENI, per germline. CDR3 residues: CASAGLTDTEAFF. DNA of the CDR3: TGTGCCAGCGCGGGCCTGACGGATACTGAAGCTTTCTTT.

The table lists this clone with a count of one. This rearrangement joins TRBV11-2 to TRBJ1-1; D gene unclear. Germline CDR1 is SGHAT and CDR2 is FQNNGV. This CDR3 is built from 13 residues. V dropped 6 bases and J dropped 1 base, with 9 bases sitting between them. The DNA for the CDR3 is TGTGCCAGCAGGGCGACCCAGAACACTGAAGCTTTCTTT. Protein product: CASRATQNTEAFF. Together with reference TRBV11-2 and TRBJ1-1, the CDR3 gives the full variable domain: EAGVAQSPRYKIIEKRQSVAFWCNPISGHATLYWYQQILGQGPKLLIQFQNNGVVDDSQLPKDRFSAERLKGVDSTLKIQPAKLEDSAVYLCASRATQNTEAFFGQGTRLTVV.

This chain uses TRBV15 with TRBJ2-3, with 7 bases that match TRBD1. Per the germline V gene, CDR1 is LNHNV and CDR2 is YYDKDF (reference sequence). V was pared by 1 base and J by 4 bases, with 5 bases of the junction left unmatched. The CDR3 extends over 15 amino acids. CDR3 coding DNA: TGTGCCACCAGCAGAGCACAGGGGATGTCAGATACGCAGTATTTT. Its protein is CATSRAQGMSDTQYF.

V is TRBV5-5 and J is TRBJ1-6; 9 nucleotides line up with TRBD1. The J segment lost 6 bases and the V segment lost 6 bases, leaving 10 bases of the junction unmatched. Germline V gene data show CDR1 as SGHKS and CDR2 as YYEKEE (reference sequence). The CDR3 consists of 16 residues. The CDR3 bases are TGTGCCAGCACCCGGGACAGGGTAAACCTTAATTCACCCCTCCACTTT. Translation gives CASTRDRVNLNSPLHF.

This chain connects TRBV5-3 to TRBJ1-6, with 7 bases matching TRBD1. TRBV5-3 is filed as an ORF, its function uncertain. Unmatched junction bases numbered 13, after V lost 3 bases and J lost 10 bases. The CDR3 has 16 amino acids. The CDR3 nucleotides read TGTGCCAGAAGCTGGATCCTACGGGACAGAGACTCACCCCTCCACTTT. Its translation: CARSWILRDRDSPLHF.

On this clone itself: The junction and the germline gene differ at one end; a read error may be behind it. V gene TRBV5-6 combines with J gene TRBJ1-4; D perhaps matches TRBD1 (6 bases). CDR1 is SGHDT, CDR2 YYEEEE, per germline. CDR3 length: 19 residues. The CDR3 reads CASTLGGLSRHPTNEKLFF. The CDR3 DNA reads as TGTGCCAGCACCTTGGGGGGGCTCAGTCGTCATCCAACTAATGAAAAACTGTTTTTT.

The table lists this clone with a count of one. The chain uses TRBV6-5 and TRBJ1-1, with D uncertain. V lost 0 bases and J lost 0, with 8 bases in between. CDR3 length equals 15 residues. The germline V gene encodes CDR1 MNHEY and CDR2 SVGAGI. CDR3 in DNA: TGTGCCAGCAGTTACTCATCGGGTATGAACACTGAAGCTTTCTTT. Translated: CASSYSSGMNTEAFF.

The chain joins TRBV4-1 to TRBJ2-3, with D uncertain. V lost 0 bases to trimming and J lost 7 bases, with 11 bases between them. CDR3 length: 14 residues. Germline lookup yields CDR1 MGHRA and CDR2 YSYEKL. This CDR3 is CASSQDFQLNTQYF. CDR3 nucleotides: TGCGCCAGCAGCCAAGATTTTCAACTGAATACGCAGTATTTT.

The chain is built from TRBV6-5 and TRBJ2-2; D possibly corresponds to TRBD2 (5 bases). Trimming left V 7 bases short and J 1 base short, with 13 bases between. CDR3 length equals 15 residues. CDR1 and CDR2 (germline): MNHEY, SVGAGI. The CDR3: CASTNGGLNTGELFF. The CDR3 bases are TGTGCCAGCACCAATGGCGGACTGAACACCGGGGAGCTGTTTTTT.